The rows below give T cell receptor beta chains drawn from one sample of a study of blood T cells in healthy people across ages. TCRdb reprocessed the 5' RACE reads via MiXCR and lists one record per CDR3 protein. The data show 540,000 or so distinct CDR3 sequences, 24% seen once. The same sample was also studied in work on T cells of mothers and their children.

The sample was blood. Receptors originate from a boy younger than 18 in good health. CDR3s leave out the opening cysteine and the closing phenylalanine or tryptophan. D genes are given only for firm matches. The listing skips clone size in some rows; elsewhere it reads once, few, many or a size class.

14,TRBD1,TRBJ1-5,TRBV7-9,-,ASSTGQGAGNQPQH
13,TRBD1,TRBJ1-4,TRBV5-6,-,ASSLRQGVNEKLF
12,TRBD2,TRBJ2-1,TRBV29-1,-,GVEREDHYNEQF
12,TRBD2,TRBJ2-4,TRBV20-1,few,SARTSGPKNIQY
12,-,TRBJ2-7,TRBV4-3,-,ASSLSDGGDEQY
13,-,-,TRBV19,few,ASSIVGTGYNEQF
11,-,TRBJ1-2,TRBV7-2,few,TSSLSPGDGYT
14,TRBD2,TRBJ2-1,TRBV3-1,-,ASSQLPSGDYNEQF
15,-,TRBJ2-3,TRBV12-3/TRBV12-4,-,ASSLEGGRFEADTQY
15,-,TRBJ2-1,TRBV28,-,ASSFRWDLPLGNEQF
10,-,TRBJ1-1,TRBV19,-,ASLRVGTEAF
11,-,TRBJ2-5,TRBV3-1,-,ASSPPIQETQY
11,-,-,TRBV7-2,-,ASSLADAIEQF
15,-,TRBJ1-4,TRBV5-6,-,ASSLPGSGRVDEKLF
12,TRBD1,TRBJ2-5,TRBV6-5,-,ASSSVTGAQTQY
11,-,-,TRBV9,few,ASSNDIRNEQF
14,TRBD2,TRBJ2-3,TRBV9,few,ASSLVAGGHTDTQY
13,TRBD2,TRBJ2-7,TRBV28,-,ASRHTGTSSYEQY
14,-,TRBJ2-7,TRBV25-1,many,ASSDSRDTMTYEQY
14,-,-,TRBV5-1,-,ASSLGPVRGSNEQF
12,-,TRBJ1-6,TRBV27,-,ASSLSGWDSPLH
13,-,TRBJ1-1,TRBV4-1,few,ASSQPWLANTEAF
12,-,TRBJ1-3,TRBV5-4,-,ASSPEVSGNTIY
12,-,TRBJ2-7,TRBV7-6,-,ASSFNHPAYEQY
14,-,TRBJ1-6,TRBV5-8,few,ASSAWWTELNSPLH
13,-,TRBJ1-6,TRBV4-3,-,ASSQEMSGDSPLH
10,-,TRBJ1-4,TRBV7-2,-,ASSLDTRKLF
12,TRBD2,TRBJ2-7,TRBV15,few,ATSREGGSYEQY
15,TRBD2,TRBJ2-2,TRBV7-7,few,ASSRNAGAGVTGELF
12,TRBD2,TRBJ2-3,TRBV2,few,ASTPGGVTDTQY
12,-,TRBJ2-3,TRBV4-3,-,ASSQGQGPDTQY
13,-,TRBJ1-6,TRBV7-2,-,ASSLASGFDSPLH
11,TRBD1,TRBJ2-5,TRBV20-1,-,SAIVRGPETQY
11,TRBD1,TRBJ2-7,TRBV12-3/TRBV12-4,many,ASSTGQGYEQY
14,-,TRBJ1-2,TRBV7-2,few,ASSLDYRGSEYGYT
13,TRBD1,TRBJ1-1,TRBV4-2,few,ASSLRGQGDPEAF
10,-,TRBJ2-6,TRBV28,few,ASTPGANVLT
12,-,TRBJ2-5,TRBV5-1,-,ASSPTSGRETQY
10,-,TRBJ2-5,TRBV20-1,-,SARVPGKTQY
13,TRBD1,TRBJ2-2,TRBV29-1,few,SVGGDRANTGELF
13,TRBD2,TRBJ2-1,TRBV7-9,few,ASSSNGLAGDEQF
11,TRBD1,TRBJ2-3,TRBV12-3/TRBV12-4,-,ASSTGGTDVEY
8,-,TRBJ1-2,TRBV29-1,-,SVEGNGYT
11,-,TRBJ2-5,TRBV7-2,few,ASSSQVAETQY
12,TRBD1,TRBJ1-2,TRBV7-9,many,ASSLSGQAYGYT
13,-,TRBJ1-3,TRBV5-1,few,ASSPTANPGNTIY
10,-,TRBJ1-4,TRBV4-3,-,ASSQREGWLF
15,TRBD2,TRBJ2-5,TRBV4-2,-,ASSQVYEREALKTQY
13,TRBD2,TRBJ2-5,TRBV7-2,-,ASSQRTSFLETQY
11,-,TRBJ1-2,TRBV27,-,ASFGPGPDGYT
14,-,TRBJ2-6,TRBV6-2/TRBV6-3,few,ASTKGRESGANVLT
15,-,TRBJ2-1,TRBV4-3,-,ASSQDGAGPAPGEQF
13,-,TRBJ2-3,TRBV5-1,once,ASSLADYRTDTQY
17,-,TRBJ2-6,TRBV11-2,-,ASSLVHGQRYAGANVLT
14,TRBD2,TRBJ2-3,TRBV3-1,few,ASSPFSGGAADTQY